The present TCR beta chain was sequenced within a study of blood T cell repertoires in COVID-19. About the research overall: Sites across the United States, Italy and Spain contributed samples from acute and convalescent COVID-19.

Trimming took 0 bases from V and 2 from J, leaving 9 bases between them. In germline, CDR1 is SGDLS, CDR2 YYNGEE. The CDR3 spans 15 residues. As processed by the authors: It was from reference gene primer amplification that nucleated cell counts were estimated. The assay was immunoSEQ multiplex PCR, and TCRdb's table has in-frame clones only and misses some. V, J and clone size are taken as reported in that table, and D and trimming were inferred from the DNA itself. The data show approximately 59,000 clones, about 81% seen once. This sequence was found in a man at least 80 years old with acute or convalescent COVID-19. The chain recombines TRBV9 with TRBJ1-3, with D possibly TRBD1 on 5 matching bases. Sequenced: peripheral blood. The CDR3 coding sequence is TGTGCCAGCAGCGTAGACATACAGGCTGGAAACACCATATATTTT. This translates into CASSVDIQAGNTIYF.